The sequence of this TCR beta chain was determined in a study of neoadjuvant nivolumab and ipilimumab in lung cancer. Study-level results: Resected tumors had greater TCR richness and clonality than uninvolved lung. TCR sequencing covered a small number of samples.

As for this clone: Its cognate antigen is unknown.

The CDR3 totals 16 residues. Germline-derived CDR1 and CDR2 are MDHEN and SYDVKM. V dropped 7 bases and J dropped 7; count of bases not matched to a gene: 18. Sequenced by immunoSEQ multiplex PCR; TCRdb stores in-frame clones only, minus some. The sample has 24,000 or so clones, over 80% seen once. The chain has TRBV28 and TRBJ1-2; 7 bases agree with TRBD1. This receptor was taken from an adult with non-small cell lung cancer. The sequencing here drew on peripheral blood, taken before neoadjuvant nivolumab, alone or with ipilimumab. CDR3 in amino acids: CASNSRGGGPSSGYTF. Written as DNA, the CDR3 is TGTGCCAGCAACTCACGAGGAGGGGGCCCATCCAGTGGCTACACCTTC.